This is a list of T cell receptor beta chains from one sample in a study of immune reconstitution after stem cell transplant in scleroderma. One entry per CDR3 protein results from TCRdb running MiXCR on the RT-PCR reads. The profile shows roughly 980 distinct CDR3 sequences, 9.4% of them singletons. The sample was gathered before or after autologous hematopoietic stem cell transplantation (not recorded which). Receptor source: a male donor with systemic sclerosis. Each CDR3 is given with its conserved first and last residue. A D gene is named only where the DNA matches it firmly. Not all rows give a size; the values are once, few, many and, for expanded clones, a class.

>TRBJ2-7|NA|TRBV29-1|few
CSVVKWGSGHEQYF
TGCAGCGTTGTGAAATGGGGCTCAGGGCACGAGCAGTACTTC
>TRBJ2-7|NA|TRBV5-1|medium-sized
CASSLGQGETVEQYF
TGCGCCAGCAGCTTGGGGCAGGGCGAGACAGTCGAGCAGTACTTC
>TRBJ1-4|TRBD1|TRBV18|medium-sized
CASSPSSRDSSEKLFF
TGTGCCAGCTCACCCTCGTCCCGGGACAGCTCCGAAAAACTGTTTTTT
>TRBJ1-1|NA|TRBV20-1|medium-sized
CSAKGGSSGNTEAFF
TGCAGTGCTAAAGGGGGATCTTCGGGGAACACTGAAGCTTTCTTT
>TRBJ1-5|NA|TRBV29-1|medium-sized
CSVSDSGGSGQPQHF
TGCAGCGTTTCCGACTCGGGGGGCTCGGGACAGCCCCAGCATTTT
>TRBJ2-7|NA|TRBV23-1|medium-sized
CASSQSQGNIWNEQYF
TGCGCCAGCAGTCAGTCCCAGGGTAATATTTGGAACGAGCAGTACTTC
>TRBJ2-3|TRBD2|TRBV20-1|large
CSAREVAGATDTQYF
TGCAGTGCTAGAGAGGTAGCGGGGGCTACAGATACGCAGTATTTT
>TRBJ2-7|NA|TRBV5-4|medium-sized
CASSLPARPEQYF
TGTGCCAGCAGCTTGCCCGCCAGACCCGAGCAGTACTTC
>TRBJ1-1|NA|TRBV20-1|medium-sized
CSARKGNTEAFF
TGCAGTGCTAGAAAGGGGAACACTGAAGCTTTCTTT
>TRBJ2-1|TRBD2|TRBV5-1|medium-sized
CASSLGLRGAKDEQFF
TGCGCCAGCAGCTTAGGATTGCGGGGGGCCAAGGATGAGCAGTTCTTC
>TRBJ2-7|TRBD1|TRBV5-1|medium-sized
CASRTGTGAYEQYF
TGCGCCAGCAGGACCGGGACAGGGGCCTACGAGCAGTACTTC
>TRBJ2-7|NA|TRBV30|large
CAWSPPPFGTSYEQYF
TGTGCCTGGAGTCCACCCCCGTTCGGGACATCTTACGAGCAGTACTTC
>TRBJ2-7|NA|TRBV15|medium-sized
CATSRPGGYEQYF
TGTGCCACCAGCAGACCAGGTGGTTACGAGCAGTACTTC
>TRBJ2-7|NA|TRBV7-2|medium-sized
CASSFSESTYEQYF
TGTGCCAGCAGCTTTTCAGAGTCCACCTACGAGCAGTACTTC
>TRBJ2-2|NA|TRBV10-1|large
CASSEPVTGELFF
TGCGCCAGCAGTGAGCCGGTGACCGGGGAGCTGTTTTTT
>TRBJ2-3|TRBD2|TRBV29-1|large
CSVEKYGGEDTQYF
TGCAGCGTTGAAAAGTACGGGGGGGAAGATACGCAGTATTTT
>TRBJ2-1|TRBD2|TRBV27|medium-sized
CASSLERGAYNEQFF
TGTGCCAGCAGTTTAGAGCGGGGGGCCTACAATGAGCAGTTCTTC
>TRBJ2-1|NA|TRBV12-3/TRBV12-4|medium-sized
CASRPPGYREGYNEQFF
TGTGCCAGCCGCCCCCCGGGTTACAGAGAAGGCTACAATGAGCAGTTCTTC
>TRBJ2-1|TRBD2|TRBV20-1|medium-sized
CSARLAGAGTGYNEQFF
TGCAGTGCTAGACTAGCGGGGGCCGGGACGGGGTACAATGAGCAGTTCTTC
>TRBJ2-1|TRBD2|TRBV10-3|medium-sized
CAISDPLAGADNEQFF
TGTGCCATCAGTGATCCCCTAGCGGGGGCGGACAATGAGCAGTTCTTC
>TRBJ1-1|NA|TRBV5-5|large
CASSLRGGGTEAFF
TGTGCCAGCAGCTTGCGTGGAGGGGGGACTGAAGCTTTCTTT
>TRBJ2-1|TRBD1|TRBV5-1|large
CASSSGQGQTYNEQFF
TGCGCCAGCAGCTCCGGACAGGGACAAACCTACAATGAGCAGTTCTTC
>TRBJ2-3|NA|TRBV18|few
CAGSPLGDPQGYF
TGTGCCGGCTCACCACTGGGGGACCCCCAGGGGTATTTT
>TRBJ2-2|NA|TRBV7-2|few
CASSSNRDNTGELFF
TGTGCCAGCAGCTCAAACAGGGATAACACCGGGGAGCTGTTTTTT
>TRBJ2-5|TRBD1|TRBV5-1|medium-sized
CASSPTTGNQETQYF
TGCGCCAGCAGCCCCACGACAGGGAACCAAGAGACCCAGTACTTC
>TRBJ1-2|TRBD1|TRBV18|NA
CASAETWTGGIDYGYTF
TGTGCCAGCGCTGAGACATGGACAGGGGGCATCGACTATGGCTACACCTTC
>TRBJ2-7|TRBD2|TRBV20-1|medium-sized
CSAVISGRSYEQYF
TGCAGTGCTGTCATTAGCGGGCGTTCCTACGAGCAGTACTTC
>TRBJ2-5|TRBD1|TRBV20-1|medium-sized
CSAEPGQGADETQYF
TGCAGTGCTGAACCGGGACAGGGGGCGGACGAGACCCAGTACTTC
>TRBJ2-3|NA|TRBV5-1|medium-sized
CASSLGAERDTQYF
TGCGCCAGCAGCTTGGGGGCCGAGAGAGATACGCAGTATTTT
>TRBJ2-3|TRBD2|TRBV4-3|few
CASSLGAGGLSTDTQYF
TGCGCCAGCAGCCTGGGAGCGGGGGGGCTCAGCACAGATACGCAGTATTTT
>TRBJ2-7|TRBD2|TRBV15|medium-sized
CATSRAPLAGAFYEQYF
TGTGCCACCAGCAGAGCCCCCTTAGCGGGGGCTTTCTACGAGCAGTACTTC
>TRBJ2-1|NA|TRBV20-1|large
CSARLAWNEQFF
TGCAGTGCTAGACTAGCGTGGAATGAGCAGTTCTTC
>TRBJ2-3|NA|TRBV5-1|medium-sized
CASSPGTAGIDTQYF
TGCGCCAGCAGCCCCGGGACTGCGGGTATAGATACGCAGTATTTT
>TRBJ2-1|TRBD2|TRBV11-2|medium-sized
CASSYPASGIYNEQFF
TGTGCCAGCAGCTACCCGGCTAGCGGGATTTACAATGAGCAGTTCTTC
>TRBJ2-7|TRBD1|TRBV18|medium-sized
CASSPEGQGAHYEQYF
TGTGCCAGCTCACCAGAGGGACAGGGGGCCCACTACGAGCAGTACTTC
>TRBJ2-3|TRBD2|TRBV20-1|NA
CSAPGLASDTQYF
TGCAGTGCCCCGGGACTAGCCTCAGATACGCAGTATTTT
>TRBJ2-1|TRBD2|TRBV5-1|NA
CASTLASGAHYNEQFF
TGCGCCAGCACCCTTGCTAGCGGGGCCCACTACAATGAGCAGTTCTTC
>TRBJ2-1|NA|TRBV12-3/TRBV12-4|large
CASSSGEGSAEDDEQFF
TGTGCCAGCAGTTCGGGCGAGGGGTCCGCAGAGGATGATGAGCAGTTCTTC
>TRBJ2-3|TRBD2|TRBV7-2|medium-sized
CASSLSLAGITDTQYF
TGTGCCAGCAGCTTATCTCTAGCGGGGATCACAGATACGCAGTATTTT
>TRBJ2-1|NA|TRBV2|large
CASSEEGLYYNEQFF
TGTGCCAGCAGTGAAGAGGGCCTATACTACAATGAGCAGTTCTTC
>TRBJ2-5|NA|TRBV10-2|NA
CASSERQGEETQYF
TGCGCCAGCAGTGAGCGTCAGGGCGAAGAGACCCAGTACTTC
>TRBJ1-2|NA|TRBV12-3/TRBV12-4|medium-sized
CASSLLGQLTSRLDGYTF
TGTGCCAGCAGCCTCTTAGGACAGCTTACCTCACGGTTGGATGGCTACACCTTC
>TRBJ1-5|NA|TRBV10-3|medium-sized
CAISEGGGSGNQPQHF
TGTGCCATCAGTGAGGGGGGGGGGAGCGGCAATCAGCCCCAGCATTTT
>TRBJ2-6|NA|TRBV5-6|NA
CAGSKGSGANVLTF
TGTGCCGGCAGTAAGGGGTCCGGGGCCAACGTCCTGACTTTC
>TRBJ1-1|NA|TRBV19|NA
CASDTGIGTEAFF
TGTGCCAGTGACACAGGGATCGGGACTGAAGCTTTCTTT